These 7 T cell receptor beta chains were all obtained from the same sample, sequenced in a study of T cell responses to AZD1222 COVID-19 vaccine. This table comes from immunoSEQ multiplex PCR, and its TCRdb copy is limited to in-frame clones, with some not included. The sample holds about 120,000 clones, 85% to 90% seen once. Specimen: peripheral blood, collected on day 0 of AZD1222 vaccination. Receptors originate from an adult in good health.

The chain uses TRBV5-5 and TRBJ1-2; no definite D call. V lost 2 bases and J lost 4, with 6 bases in between. CDR1 is SGHKS, CDR2 YYEKEE, per germline (reference sequence). The CDR3 extends over 12 amino acids. DNA of the CDR3: TGTGCCAGCAGCTTCCGTTTCTATGGCTACACCTTC. It specifies CASSFRFYGYTF.

This chain links TRBV7-9 with TRBJ1-3; D gene ambiguous. This CDR3 has 13 amino acids. Between the trimmed V and J ends, which lost 1 base and 3 bases, there was a span of 4 bases. Germline assignment: CDR1 SEHNR and CDR2 FQNEAQ (reference sequence). Written as DNA, the CDR3 is TGTGCCAGCAGCTTAGGGTATGGAAACACCATATATTTT. Amino acids: CASSLGYGNTIYF. Based on the CDR3 plus reference TRBV7-9 and TRBJ1-3, the full variable domain is DTGVSQNPRHKITKRGQNVTFRCDPISEHNRLYWYRQTLGQGPEFLTYFQNEAQLEKSRLLSDRFSAERPKGSFSTLEIQRTEQGDSAMYLCASSLGYGNTIYFGEGSWLTVV.

The chain uses TRBV12-5 and TRBJ1-1, with 8 bases that match TRBD1. The germline V gene encodes CDR1 LGHNT and CDR2 FRNRAP. Germline trimming cut 5 bases from V and 5 bases from J; bases unmatched to any gene: 7. This CDR3 is 14 amino acids long. The CDR3 spells CASGPGTGGTEAFF. The CDR3 DNA sequence: TGTGCTAGTGGTCCCGGGACAGGAGGAACTGAAGCTTTCTTT.

V gene TRBV24-1 combines with J gene TRBJ1-4; no firm D call. There are 14 residues in the CDR3. V was clipped by 5 bases and J by 3 bases, with 9 bases between them. Germline V lookup: CDR1 KGHDR, CDR2 SFDVKD. In nucleotides, the CDR3 is TGTGCCACCAGTGGGAGCGGGTCTAATGAAAAACTGTTTTTT. Its translation is CATSGSGSNEKLFF.

The CDR3 spells CTSSQLAGGPPDTDTQYF. DNA of the CDR3: TGCACCAGCAGCCAACTAGCGGGGGGGCCCCCAGACACAGATACGCAGTATTTT. The chain is built from TRBV1 and TRBJ2-3; TRBD2 is the table's D call and was not checked against the DNA. TRBV1 is a pseudogene. The CDR3 loop spans 18 amino acids.

This clone showed up just once. The chain is built from TRBV7-3 and TRBJ2-3; TRBD1 agrees at 7 bases. The trim removed 3 bases at V and 2 bases at J, leaving 5 bases unmatched. CDR3 length equals 15 residues. Germline CDR1 reads SGHTA; CDR2 reads FQGTGA. The CDR3 DNA is TGTGCCAGCAGCTTTGGGGGACAGAACACAGATACGCAGTATTTT. This codes for CASSFGGQNTDTQYF. Looking up the rest from reference TRBV7-3 and TRBJ2-3 gives the full variable domain: GAGVSQTPSNKVTEKGKYVELRCDPISGHTALYWYRQSLGQGPEFLIYFQGTGAADDSGLPNDRFFAVRPEGSVSTLKIQRTERGDSAVYLCASSFGGQNTDTQYFGPGTRLTVL.

This clone was seen a handful of times. The chain employs TRBV7-9 and TRBJ2-7; TRBD2 matches at 9 bases. The CDR3 totals 15 residues. Germline lookup yields CDR1 SEHNR and CDR2 FQNEAQ (reference sequence). The junction had 3 bases not matched to a gene; V was cut back by 1 base and J by 2 bases. CDR3 DNA sequence: TGTGCCAGCAGCTTAGTAGCGGGGGTAACCTACGAGCAGTACTTC. Encoded protein: CASSLVAGVTYEQYF.